Sequencing of this TCR beta chain was carried out in a study of beta chain features in type 1 diabetes. Overall study findings and caveats: A moderate, significant TCRB CDR3 shortening appeared in type 1 diabetes across four CD4+ subsets.

This clone showed up just a few times. Its antigen is unknown. The sequenced template was cDNA made from the entire isolated RNA. Assay: immunoSEQ multiplex PCR; the TCRdb copy retains only in-frame clones and omits some. The table records 200,000 to 300,000 clones, roughly 11% of them present only once. There was one heparinised blood draw per donor, averaging around 120 mL. The CDR3 runs 13 residues. V was trimmed by 7 bases and J by 8 bases, leaving 17 bases between them. Germline CDR1 SNHLY, CDR2 FYNNEI. Sequencing used naive CD4+ T cells from blood. This TCR was recovered from a man aged 30 to 39 with type 1 diabetes. This chain links TRBV2 with TRBJ1-2; D is perhaps TRBD1 (6 bases). CDR3 sequence: CASTLQGMGGYTF. For the CDR3, the DNA is TGTGCCAGCACCCTACAGGGAATGGGGGGCTACACCTTC.